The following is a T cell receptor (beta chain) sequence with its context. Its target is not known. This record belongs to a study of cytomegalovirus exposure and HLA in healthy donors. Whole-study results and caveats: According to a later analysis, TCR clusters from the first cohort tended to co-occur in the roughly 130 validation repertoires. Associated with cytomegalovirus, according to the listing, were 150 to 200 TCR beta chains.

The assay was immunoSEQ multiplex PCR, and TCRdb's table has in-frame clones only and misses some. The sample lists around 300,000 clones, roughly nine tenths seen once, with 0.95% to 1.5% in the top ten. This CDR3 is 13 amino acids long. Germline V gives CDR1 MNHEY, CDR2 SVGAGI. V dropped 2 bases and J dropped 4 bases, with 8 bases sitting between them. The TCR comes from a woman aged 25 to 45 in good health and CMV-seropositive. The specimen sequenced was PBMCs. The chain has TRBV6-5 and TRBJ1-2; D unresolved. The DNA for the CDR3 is TGTGCCAGCAGTTACATGGCCCTCTATGGCTACACCTTC. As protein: CASSYMALYGYTF.